One and the same sample provided the 30 T cell receptor beta chains below, sequenced in a study of blood T cell repertoires in COVID-19. Libraries were prepared by immunoSEQ multiplex PCR; TCRdb keeps only in-frame clonotypes and omits some of them. Here the sample spans over 200,000 clones, just over 85% being singletons. Material: peripheral blood. The receptors come from an elderly man with acute or convalescent COVID-19.

The chain uses TRBV5-8 and TRBJ2-3; D is perhaps TRBD2 (6 bases). Germline V gives CDR1 SGHTS, CDR2 YDEGEE. V lost 6 bases and J lost 5, with 16 bases in between. The CDR3 is made up of 14 amino acids. Here the CDR3 reads CASTGSGGGDTQYF. Here the CDR3 DNA reads TGTGCCAGCACTGGTAGCGGAGGTGGAGATACGCAGTATTTT.

The chain employs TRBV7-3 and TRBJ2-7, with D hard to call. V was cut by 3 bases and J by 3 bases, with 9 bases left in between. Per germline, CDR1 SGHTA and CDR2 FQGTGA. This CDR3 has 13 residues. The CDR3 coding sequence is TGTGCCAGCAGCTTTGGCAGTAACTACGAGCAGTACTTC. It codes for CASSFGSNYEQYF.

This chain joins TRBV4-2 and TRBJ2-2, with D unresolved. Trimming took off 0 bases at V and 7 bases at J, with 24 bases between the two ends. The CDR3 is 19 amino acids. CDR1 is LGHNA and CDR2 is YNFKEQ in the germline V gene. CDR3 nucleotides: TGTGCCAGCAGCCAAGATCCCGACGAATTAGCAACCCCAGTCGGGGAGCTGTTTTTT. Residues: CASSQDPDELATPVGELFF.

This chain joins TRBV5-1 and TRBJ2-3, with 7 positions matching TRBD2. After removal of 4 bases from V and 1 base from J, the junction contained 6 bases not matched to a gene. This CDR3 comprises 15 residues. Germline CDR1 and CDR2: SGHRS and YFSETQ. CDR3 DNA: TGCGCCAGCAGCGTAACTAGCGCACGCACAGATACGCAGTATTTT. Translation: CASSVTSARTDTQYF.

The chain uses TRBV9 and TRBJ2-5; 12 bases are shared with TRBD2. V lost 3 bases and J lost 5; bases outside the gene matches: 2. This CDR3 has 14 residues. Germline values: CDR1 SGDLS, CDR2 YYNGEE. CDR3 residues: CASSGLAGVETQYF. The CDR3 DNA follows: TGTGCCAGCAGCGGACTAGCGGGAGTCGAGACCCAGTACTTC.

V gene TRBV4-1 combines with J gene TRBJ1-1; 8 nucleotides agree with TRBD1. CDR1 and CDR2 from the germline V gene are MGHRA and YSYEKL. This CDR3 region has 16 residues. V shed 0 bases and J 1 base; nucleotides not matched to a gene: 4. As DNA, the CDR3 is TGCGCCAGCAGCCAAGAACTCGGGACAGGGAACACTGAAGCTTTCTTT. Encoded protein: CASSQELGTGNTEAFF.

V is TRBV4-1 and J is TRBJ1-3; 8 bases match TRBD1. CDR1 and CDR2 (germline): MGHRA, YSYEKL. V was clipped by 6 bases and J by 2 bases; unmatched bases: 6. There are 15 residues in the CDR3. This chain's CDR3 is CASRRQGYAGNTIYF. CDR3 sequence (DNA): TGCGCCAGCAGGCGACAGGGGTATGCTGGAAACACCATATATTTT.

The V and J genes are TRBV14 and TRBJ2-1, with 10 bases fitting TRBD1. The CDR3 totals 15 residues. Germline V gene data show CDR1 as SGHDN and CDR2 as FVKESK. J was trimmed by 6 bases and V by 7 bases; bases with no gene match: 9. The CDR3 loop reads CASTTGTGVGNEQFF. The DNA for the CDR3 is TGTGCCAGCACCACCGGGACAGGGGTGGGCAATGAGCAGTTCTTC.

Concerning this clone: The sample contains more than one DNA sequence encoding this CDR3. This chain links TRBV6-6 with TRBJ1-2; TRBD1 agrees at 9 bases. The CDR3 is 14 amino acids. V trimming: 0 bases; J trimming: 7 bases; junction bases outside the gene matches: 3. Germline CDR1 and CDR2: MNHNY and SVGAGI (reference sequence). CDR3 coding DNA: TGTGCCAGCAGTTACTCCGGGGGACAGGGTGGCTACACCTTC. Amino acids: CASSYSGGQGGYTF.

The chain uses TRBV5-1 and TRBJ2-1, with a weak D call TRBD2 (6 bases). The CDR3 runs to 16 residues. Germline V gene lookup returns CDR1 SGHRS and CDR2 YFSETQ. Trimming took 0 bases from V and 7 from J, leaving 17 bases between them. The CDR3 bases are TGCGCCAGCAGCTTGGTTGGTGACCTAGGAGGGAATGAGCAGTTCTTC. This gives the protein CASSLVGDLGGNEQFF.

The J gene is TRBJ2-6, the V gene TRBV19; TRBD1 is a possible D gene (5 bases). The CDR3 has 17 residues. V shed 0 bases and J shed 4 bases, with 13 bases lying between them. The germline V gene has CDR1 LNHDA and CDR2 SQIVND (reference sequence). This CDR3 is CASSIEGRVSGANVLTF. The CDR3 coding sequence is TGTGCCAGTAGTATAGAGGGCAGGGTCTCCGGGGCCAACGTCCTGACTTTC.

V usage is TRBV29-1 and J usage is TRBJ1-2, with 7 bases that match TRBD1. In germline, CDR1 is SQVTM, CDR2 ANQGSEA. This CDR3 has 16 residues. V lost 2 bases and J lost 0; bases outside the gene matches: 9. Here the CDR3 DNA reads TGCAGCGTTGAAAGTCTGGGACAGCCTTCTAACTATGGCTACACCTTC. It specifies CSVESLGQPSNYGYTF.

The chain recombines TRBV2 with TRBJ2-7, with TRBD2 identical over 7 bases. Trimming removed 8 bases from V and 2 bases from J; junction bases left unmatched: 6. Germline-derived CDR1 and CDR2 are SNHLY and FYNNEI. CDR3 size: 13 residues. The CDR3 nucleotides are TGTGCCAGCCGGGGAGGGAAGCCCTACGAGCAGTACTTC. Protein product: CASRGGKPYEQYF.

The chain has TRBV24-1 and TRBJ1-5; a possible D gene is TRBD1 (6 bases). The ends were cut back, 2 bases at V and 4 bases at J, with 14 bases in the middle. The CDR3 consists of 16 residues. The germline V gene encodes CDR1 KGHDR and CDR2 SFDVKD. CDR3 protein: CATSDSRGTLNQPQHF. DNA for the CDR3: TGTGCCACCAGTGATTCCCGAGGGACACTAAATCAGCCCCAGCATTTT.

The V gene is TRBV7-2, the J gene TRBJ2-7; D is possibly TRBD1 (6 bases). The CDR3 contains 14 residues. The ends were cut back, 5 bases at V and 0 bases at J, with 11 bases in the middle. Germline V gene sequence: CDR1 SGHTA, CDR2 FQGNSA. DNA of the CDR3: TGTGCCAGCAGCATGCAGGGGAGCTCCTACGAGCAGTACGTC. Protein: CASSMQGSSYEQYV.

This clone was detected once. This chain connects TRBV28 to TRBJ2-5; D unclear. Germline lookup yields CDR1 MDHEN and CDR2 SYDVKM. This CDR3 is built from 12 residues. The V end was cut by 3 bases, the J end by 6 bases, with 8 bases between. CDR3 loop: CASSLSLQTQYF. As DNA, the CDR3 is TGTGCCAGCAGTTTGTCCCTCCAGACCCAGTACTTC. Full variable domain (outside the CDR3, taken from reference TRBV28 and TRBJ2-5): DVKVTQSSRYLVKRTGEKVFLECVQDMDHENMFWYRQDPGLGLRLIYFSYDVKMKEKGDIPEGYSVSREKKERFSLILESASTNQTSMYLCASSLSLQTQYFGPGTRLLVL.

The chain uses TRBV5-4 and TRBJ2-2; 10 nucleotides align to TRBD1. The trim removed 2 bases at V and 5 bases at J, leaving 3 bases unmatched. The CDR3 spans 15 residues. Germline assignment: CDR1 SGHNT and CDR2 YYREEE (reference sequence). CDR3 region: CASSFWTGGTGELFF. In DNA form, the CDR3 reads TGTGCCAGCAGCTTCTGGACAGGGGGGACCGGGGAGCTGTTTTTT.

J is TRBJ1-3 and V is TRBV7-9, with 7 bases lining up with TRBD1. Germline assignment: CDR1 SEHNR and CDR2 FQNEAQ (reference sequence). V gave up 7 bases and J gave up 0 bases; unmatched junction bases: 9. The CDR3 is 16 amino acids. This CDR3 is CASTESTGYSGNTIYF. For the CDR3, the DNA is TGTGCCAGCACCGAATCGACAGGGTACTCTGGAAACACCATATATTTT.

The CDR3 DNA follows: TGTGCCAGCAGGCCCCCGGGGGTAGCCAAAAACATTCAGTACTTC. It codes for CASRPPGVAKNIQYF. The rearrangement joins TRBV11-2 to TRBJ2-4; a possible D gene is TRBD2 (6 bases). V was shortened by 6 bases and J by 0 bases, with 12 bases between the two germline ends. From germline, CDR1 is SGHAT and CDR2 FQNNGV. This CDR3 is built from 15 residues. Full variable domain (rest looked up from reference TRBV11-2 and TRBJ2-4): EAGVAQSPRYKIIEKRQSVAFWCNPISGHATLYWYQQILGQGPKLLIQFQNNGVVDDSQLPKDRFSAERLKGVDSTLKIQPAKLEDSAVYLCASRPPGVAKNIQYFGAGTRLSVL.

The rearrangement uses TRBV4-1 and TRBJ1-1; possible D gene TRBD1, 5 bases. V lost 4 bases to trimming and J lost 7 bases, with 10 bases between them. Per the germline V gene, CDR1 is MGHRA and CDR2 is YSYEKL. The CDR3 consists of 12 residues. CDR3 sequence reads: CASSLDRGEAFF. For the CDR3, the DNA is TGCGCCAGCAGCCTTGACAGAGGTGAAGCTTTCTTT.

The rearrangement links TRBV6-5 to TRBJ2-2; TRBD1 agrees at 7 bases. Germline CDR1 reads MNHEY; CDR2 reads SVGAGI. The V and J ends lost 6 bases and 4 bases, in that order; junction bases with no gene match: 8. This CDR3 is built from 15 residues. CDR3 region: CASSPGQLFTGELFF. In DNA form, the CDR3 reads TGTGCCAGCAGCCCGGGACAGCTTTTCACCGGGGAGCTGTTTTTT.

This clone was seen only a few times. The chain joins TRBV9 to TRBJ2-1; 9 bases agree with TRBD2. With V trimmed by 3 bases and J by 3 bases, 7 bases remained unmatched. The CDR3 spans 16 residues. Germline CDR1 and CDR2: SGDLS and YYNGEE. Here the CDR3 reads CASSAGLSGSYNEQFF. The CDR3 DNA reads TGTGCCAGCAGCGCCGGACTTAGCGGGAGCTACAATGAGCAGTTCTTC.

The chain links TRBV6-2 or TRBV6-3 to TRBJ1-3; TRBD1 might be the D (5 bases). Germline V gene data show CDR1 as MNHEY and CDR2 as SVGEGT. CDR3 length: 12 residues. The germline V and J ends were trimmed by 4 bases and 9 bases, with 10 bases remaining between them. The CDR3 loop reads CASSLTGGTIYF. The DNA of the CDR3 is TGTGCCAGCAGTTTGACCGGGGGCACCATATATTTT.

This sequence joins TRBV7-2 and TRBJ2-3; 7 nucleotides match TRBD2. Germline lookup yields CDR1 SGHTA and CDR2 FQGNSA. V was clipped by 4 bases and J by 1 base; unmatched bases: 11. The CDR3 is 17 residues long. The CDR3 region is CASSWGGRGMGTDTQYF. Written as DNA, the CDR3 is TGTGCCAGCAGCTGGGGGGGACGGGGTATGGGCACAGATACGCAGTATTTT.

V is TRBV28 and J is TRBJ2-4; TRBD1 aligns across 8 bases. V shed 6 bases and J 0 bases; nucleotides not matched to a gene: 10. This CDR3 has 17 amino acids. The V gene's germline CDR1 is MDHEN and CDR2 SYDVKM. CDR3 protein: CASRTGQVPLAKNIQYF. CDR3 nucleotides: TGTGCCAGCAGGACGGGACAGGTCCCTCTAGCCAAAAACATTCAGTACTTC.

This chain connects TRBV18 to TRBJ1-4, with D possibly being TRBD1 (6 bases). The CDR3 covers 17 residues. Germline CDR1 KGHSH, CDR2 LQKENI. V gave up 3 bases and J gave up 0 bases, with 14 bases separating them. Here the CDR3 reads CASSPTGLSATNEKLFF. CDR3 DNA sequence: TGTGCCAGCTCACCCACAGGGCTGTCCGCAACTAATGAAAAACTGTTTTTT.

The chain links TRBV5-1 to TRBJ2-3, with 9 bases that match TRBD1. CDR3 size: 18 residues. Germline V gene sequence: CDR1 SGHRS, CDR2 YFSETQ. Germline trimming cut 0 bases from V and 0 bases from J; bases unmatched to any gene: 8. CDR3 amino acids: CASSLVGQGYGSTDTQYF. The DNA for the CDR3 is TGCGCCAGCAGCTTGGTGGGACAGGGTTACGGTAGCACAGATACGCAGTATTTT.

J is TRBJ2-7 and V is TRBV24-1; 8 bases fit TRBD2. Germline V gene sequence: CDR1 KGHDR, CDR2 SFDVKD. After removal of 0 bases from V and 5 bases from J, the junction contained 14 bases not matched to a gene. The CDR3 is made up of 18 amino acids. The CDR3: CATSDLKFKREYLNEQYF. Written as DNA, the CDR3 is TGTGCCACCAGTGATTTGAAGTTTAAGCGGGAGTATTTGAACGAGCAGTACTTC.

The rearrangement joins TRBV9 to TRBJ2-1; 9 bases line up with TRBD1. The CDR3 consists of 15 residues. CDR1 and CDR2 from the germline V gene are SGDLS and YYNGEE. The V and J ends lost 2 bases and 7 bases, in that order; junction bases with no gene match: 7. The CDR3: CASSVAGTGWNEQFF. In DNA, the CDR3 is TGTGCCAGCAGCGTTGCCGGGACAGGGTGGAATGAGCAGTTCTTC.

The gene calls are TRBV6-4 and TRBJ2-7, with D unclear. There are 13 residues in the CDR3. The germline gives CDR1 MRHNA, CDR2 SNTAGT. The V and J ends lost 6 bases and 3 bases respectively, with 12 bases between them. The CDR3 DNA reads TGTGCCAGCAGCGATGACATTCTCTACGAGCAGTACGTC. This translates into CASSDDILYEQYV.